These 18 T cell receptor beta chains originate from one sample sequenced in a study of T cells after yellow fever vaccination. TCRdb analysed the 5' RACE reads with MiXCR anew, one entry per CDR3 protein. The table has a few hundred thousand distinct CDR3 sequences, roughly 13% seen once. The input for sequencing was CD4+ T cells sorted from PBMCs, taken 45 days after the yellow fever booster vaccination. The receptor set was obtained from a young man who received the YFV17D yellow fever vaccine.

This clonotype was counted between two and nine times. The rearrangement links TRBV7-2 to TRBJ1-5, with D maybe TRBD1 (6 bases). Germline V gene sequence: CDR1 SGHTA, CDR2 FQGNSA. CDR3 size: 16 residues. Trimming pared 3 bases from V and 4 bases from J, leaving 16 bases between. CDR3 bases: TGTGCCAGCAGCTTGGCAGGGGCAGGGATAAATCAGCCCCAGCATTTT. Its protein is CASSLAGAGINQPQHF.

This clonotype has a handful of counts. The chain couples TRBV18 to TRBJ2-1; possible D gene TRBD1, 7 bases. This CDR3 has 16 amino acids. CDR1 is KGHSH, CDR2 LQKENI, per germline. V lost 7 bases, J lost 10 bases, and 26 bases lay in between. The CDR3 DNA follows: TGTGCCAGCTTGGAGGGGGCAAGGGTCTATTCACGGGAGCAGTTCTTC. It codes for CASLEGARVYSREQFF.

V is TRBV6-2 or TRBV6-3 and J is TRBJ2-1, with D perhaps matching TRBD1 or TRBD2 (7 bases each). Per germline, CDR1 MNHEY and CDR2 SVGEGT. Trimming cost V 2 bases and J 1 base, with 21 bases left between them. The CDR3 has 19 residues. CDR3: CASSYTPGGREGSYNEQFF. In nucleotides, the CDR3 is TGTGCCAGCAGTTACACCCCAGGGGGGAGGGAAGGGTCCTACAATGAGCAGTTCTTC.

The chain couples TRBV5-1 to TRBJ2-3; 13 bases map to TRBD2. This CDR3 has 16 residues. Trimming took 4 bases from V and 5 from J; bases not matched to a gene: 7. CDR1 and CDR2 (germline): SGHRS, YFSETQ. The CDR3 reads CASSDGLAGARDTQYF. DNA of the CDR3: TGCGCCAGCAGCGATGGACTAGCGGGAGCCAGAGATACGCAGTATTTT. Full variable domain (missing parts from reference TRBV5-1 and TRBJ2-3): KAGVTQTPRYLIKTRGQQVTLSCSPISGHRSVSWYQQTPGQGLQFLFEYFSETQRNKGNFPGRFSGRQFSNSRSEMNVSTLELGDSALYLCASSDGLAGARDTQYFGPGTRLTVL.

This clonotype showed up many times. In DNA, the CDR3 is TGTGCCAGCAGCTTGGATATTGGGGCTTCAGCTTTCTTT. Its protein product is CASSLDIGASAFF. This chain joins TRBV5-4 and TRBJ1-1; TRBD1 might be the D (5 bases). The CDR3 runs to 13 residues. Per germline, CDR1 SGHNT and CDR2 YYREEE (reference sequence). V lost 0 bases to trimming and J lost 10 bases, with 13 bases between them.

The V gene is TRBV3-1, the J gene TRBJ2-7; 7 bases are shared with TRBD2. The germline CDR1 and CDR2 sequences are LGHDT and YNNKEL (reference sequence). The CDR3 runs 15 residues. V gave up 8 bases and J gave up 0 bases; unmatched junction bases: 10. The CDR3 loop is CASSTGGGPSYEQYF. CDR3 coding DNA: TGTGCCAGCTCGACCGGGGGAGGGCCCTCCTACGAGCAGTACTTC.

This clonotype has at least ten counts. This CDR3 is CATRTQGKNEKLFF. The CDR3 DNA sequence: TGTGCCACCCGTACACAGGGGAAAAATGAAAAACTGTTTTTT. V usage is TRBV15 and J usage is TRBJ1-4, with 7 nucleotides matching TRBD1. Germline CDR1 LNHNV, CDR2 YYDKDF (reference sequence). V trimming: 8 bases; J trimming: 5 bases; junction bases outside the gene matches: 8. The CDR3 length is 14 residues.

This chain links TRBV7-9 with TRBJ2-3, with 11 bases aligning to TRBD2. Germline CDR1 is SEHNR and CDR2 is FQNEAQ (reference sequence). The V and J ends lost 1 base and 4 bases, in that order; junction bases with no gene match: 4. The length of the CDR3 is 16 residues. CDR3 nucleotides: TGTGCCAGCAGCTTAGAGTTAGCGGGAGGGTCAGATACGCAGTATTTT. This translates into CASSLELAGGSDTQYF. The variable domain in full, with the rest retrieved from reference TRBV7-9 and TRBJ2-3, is DTGVSQNPRHKITKRGQNVTFRCDPISEHNRLYWYRQTLGQGPEFLTYFQNEAQLEKSRLLSDRFSAERPKGSFSTLEIQRTEQGDSAMYLCASSLELAGGSDTQYFGPGTRLTVL.

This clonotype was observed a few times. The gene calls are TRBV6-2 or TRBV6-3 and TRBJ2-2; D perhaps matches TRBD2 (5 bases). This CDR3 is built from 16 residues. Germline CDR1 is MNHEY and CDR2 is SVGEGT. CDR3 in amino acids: CATWRRLLSNTGELFF. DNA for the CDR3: TGTGCTACGTGGCGGAGGTTGTTATCCAACACCGGGGAGCTGTTTTTT.

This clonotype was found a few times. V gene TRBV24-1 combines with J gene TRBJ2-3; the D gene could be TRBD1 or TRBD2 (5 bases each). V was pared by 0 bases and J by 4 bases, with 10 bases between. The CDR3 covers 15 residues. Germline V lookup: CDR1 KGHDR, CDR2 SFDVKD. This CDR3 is CATSDLTRGADTQYF. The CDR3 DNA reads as TGTGCCACCAGTGATTTGACCCGAGGGGCAGATACGCAGTATTTT.

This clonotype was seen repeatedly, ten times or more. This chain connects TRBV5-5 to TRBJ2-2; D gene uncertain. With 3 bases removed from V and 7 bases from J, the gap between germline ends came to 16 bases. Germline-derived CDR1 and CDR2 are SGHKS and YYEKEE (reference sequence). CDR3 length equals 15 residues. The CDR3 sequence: CASSYNPDVDGELFF. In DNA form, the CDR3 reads TGTGCCAGCAGCTATAATCCGGACGTTGACGGGGAGCTGTTTTTT.

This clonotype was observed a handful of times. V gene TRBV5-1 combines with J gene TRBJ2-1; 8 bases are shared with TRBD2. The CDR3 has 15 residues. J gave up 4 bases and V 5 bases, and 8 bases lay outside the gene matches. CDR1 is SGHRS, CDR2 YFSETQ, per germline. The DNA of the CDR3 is TGCGCCAGCAGGGGGGGACTAGGCGGATACAATGAGCAGTTCTTC. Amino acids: CASRGGLGGYNEQFF.

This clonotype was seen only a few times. CDR3 coding DNA: TGTGCCAGCGCTGGCATCCTCTTCTCTGGGGCCAACGTCCTGACTTTC. Amino acids: CASAGILFSGANVLTF. V gene TRBV6-1 combines with J gene TRBJ2-6; unclear D gene. Trimming pared 8 bases from V and 0 bases from J, leaving 14 bases between. Germline CDR1 reads MNHNS; CDR2 reads SASEGT. The CDR3 totals 16 residues.

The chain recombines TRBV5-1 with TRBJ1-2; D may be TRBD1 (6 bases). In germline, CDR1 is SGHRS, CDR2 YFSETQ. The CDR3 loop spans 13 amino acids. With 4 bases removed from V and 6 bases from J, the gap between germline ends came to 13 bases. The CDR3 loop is CASSPTGTHGYTF. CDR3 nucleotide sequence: TGCGCCAGCAGCCCGACAGGCACCCATGGCTACACCTTC.

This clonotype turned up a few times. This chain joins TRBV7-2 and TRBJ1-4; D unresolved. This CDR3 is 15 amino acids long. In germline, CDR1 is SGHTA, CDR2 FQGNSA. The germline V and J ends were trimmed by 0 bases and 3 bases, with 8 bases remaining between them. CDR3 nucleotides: TGTGCCAGCAGCTTAGCGGCAGGCCCTAATGAAAAACTGTTTTTT. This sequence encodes CASSLAAGPNEKLFF.

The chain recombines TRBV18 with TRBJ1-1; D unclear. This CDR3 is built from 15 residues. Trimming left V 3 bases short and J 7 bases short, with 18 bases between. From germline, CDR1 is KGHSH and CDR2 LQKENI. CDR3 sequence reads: CASSPSYTTGIEAFF. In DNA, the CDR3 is TGTGCCAGCTCACCCTCCTATACCACCGGGATTGAAGCTTTCTTT.

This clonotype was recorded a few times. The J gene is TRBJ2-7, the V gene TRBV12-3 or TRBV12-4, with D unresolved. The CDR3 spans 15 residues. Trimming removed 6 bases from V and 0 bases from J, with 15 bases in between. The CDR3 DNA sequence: TGTGCCAGCAGGGGGTTGAGCGAGGTCTCCTACGAGCAGTACTTC. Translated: CASRGLSEVSYEQYF.

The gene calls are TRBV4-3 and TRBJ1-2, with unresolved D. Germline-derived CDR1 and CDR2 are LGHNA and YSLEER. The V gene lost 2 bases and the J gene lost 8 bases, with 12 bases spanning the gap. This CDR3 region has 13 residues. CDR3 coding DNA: TGCGCCAGCAGCCAATCGTCAGCGGGGGGCTACACCTTC. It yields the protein CASSQSSAGGYTF.